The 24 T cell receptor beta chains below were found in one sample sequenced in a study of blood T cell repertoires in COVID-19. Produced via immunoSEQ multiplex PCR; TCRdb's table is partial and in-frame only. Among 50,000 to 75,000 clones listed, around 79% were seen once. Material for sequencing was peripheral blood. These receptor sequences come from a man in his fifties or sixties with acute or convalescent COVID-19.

This chain's CDR3 is CASGFTSGRAVEEQFF. The CDR3 DNA sequence: TGTGCTAGTGGTTTCACTAGCGGGAGGGCCGTAGAGGAGCAGTTCTTC. The rearrangement uses TRBV12-5 and TRBJ2-1, with TRBD2 matching 13 bases. Germline values: CDR1 LGHNT, CDR2 FRNRAP. V lost 3 bases, J lost 10 bases, and 9 bases stayed unmatched. CDR3 length: 16 amino acids.

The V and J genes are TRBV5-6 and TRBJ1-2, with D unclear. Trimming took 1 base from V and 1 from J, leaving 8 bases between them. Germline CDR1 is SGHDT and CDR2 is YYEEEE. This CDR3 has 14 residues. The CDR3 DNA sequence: TGTGCCAGCAGCTTGTATAACGGTAACTATGGCTACACCTTC. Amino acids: CASSLYNGNYGYTF.

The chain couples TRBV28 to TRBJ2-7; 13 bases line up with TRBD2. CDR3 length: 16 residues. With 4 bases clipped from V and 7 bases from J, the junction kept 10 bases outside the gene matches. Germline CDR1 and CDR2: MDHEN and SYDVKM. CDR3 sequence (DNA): TGTGCCAGCAGTTCTTGGACTAGCGGGAGTTTCGGGGAGCAGTACTTC. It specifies CASSSWTSGSFGEQYF.

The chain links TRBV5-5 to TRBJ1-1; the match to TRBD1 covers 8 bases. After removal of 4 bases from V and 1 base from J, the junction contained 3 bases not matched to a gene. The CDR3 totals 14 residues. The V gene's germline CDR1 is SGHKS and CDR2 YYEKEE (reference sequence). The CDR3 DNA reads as TGTGCCAGCAGCCCGGGGACAGGGAACACTGAAGCTTTCTTT. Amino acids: CASSPGTGNTEAFF.

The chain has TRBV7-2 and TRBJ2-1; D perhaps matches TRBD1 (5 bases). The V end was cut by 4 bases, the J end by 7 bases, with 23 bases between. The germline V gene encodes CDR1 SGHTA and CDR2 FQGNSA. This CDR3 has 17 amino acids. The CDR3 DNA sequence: TGTGCCAGCAGCTCCCAGGGTGGTAGGGGTGTCTCGAATGAGCAGTTCTTC. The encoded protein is CASSSQGGRGVSNEQFF. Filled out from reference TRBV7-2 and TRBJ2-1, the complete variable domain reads GAGVSQSPSNKVTEKGKDVELRCDPISGHTALYWYRQSLGQGLEFLIYFQGNSAPDKSGLPSDRFSAERTGGSVSTLTIQRTQQEDSAVYLCASSSQGGRGVSNEQFFGPGTRLTVL.

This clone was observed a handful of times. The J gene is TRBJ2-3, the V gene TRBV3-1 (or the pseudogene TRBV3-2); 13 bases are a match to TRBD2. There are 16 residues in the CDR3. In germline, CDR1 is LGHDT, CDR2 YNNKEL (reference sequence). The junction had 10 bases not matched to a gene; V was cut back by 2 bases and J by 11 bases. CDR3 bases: TGTGCCAGCAGCCAAAGCGGACTAGCGGGAGTTAAATGGCAGTATTTT. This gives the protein CASSQSGLAGVKWQYF.

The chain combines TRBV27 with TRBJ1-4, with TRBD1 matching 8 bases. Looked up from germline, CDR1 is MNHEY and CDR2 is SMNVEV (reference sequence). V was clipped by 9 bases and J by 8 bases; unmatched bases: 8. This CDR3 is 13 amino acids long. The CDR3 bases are TGTGCCAGTGCTGGACAGGGAGGAGAAAAACTGTTTTTT. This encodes CASAGQGGEKLFF. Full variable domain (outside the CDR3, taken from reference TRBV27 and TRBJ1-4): EAQVTQNPRYLITVTGKKLTVTCSQNMNHEYMSWYRQDPGLGLRQIYYSMNVEVTDKGDVPEGYKVSRKEKRNFPLILESPSPNQTSLYFCASAGQGGEKLFFGSGTQLSVL.

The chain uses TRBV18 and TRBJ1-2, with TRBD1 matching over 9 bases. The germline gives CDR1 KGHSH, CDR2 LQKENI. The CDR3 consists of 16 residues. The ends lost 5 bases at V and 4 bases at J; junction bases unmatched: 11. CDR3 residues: CASSASGQGSGYGYTF. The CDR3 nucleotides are TGTGCCAGCTCAGCCTCGGGACAGGGCAGCGGCTATGGCTACACCTTC.

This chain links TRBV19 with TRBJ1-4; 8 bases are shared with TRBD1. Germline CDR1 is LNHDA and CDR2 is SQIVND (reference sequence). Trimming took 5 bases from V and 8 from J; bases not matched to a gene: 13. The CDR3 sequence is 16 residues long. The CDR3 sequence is CASSGTGPVSREKLFF. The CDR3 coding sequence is TGTGCCAGTAGTGGGACAGGACCTGTGAGCAGGGAAAAACTGTTTTTT. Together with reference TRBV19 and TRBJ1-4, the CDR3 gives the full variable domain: DGGITQSPKYLFRKEGQNVTLSCEQNLNHDAMYWYRQDPGQGLRLIYYSQIVNDFQKGDIAEGYSVSREKKESFPLTVTSAQKNPTAFYLCASSGTGPVSREKLFFGSGTQLSVL.

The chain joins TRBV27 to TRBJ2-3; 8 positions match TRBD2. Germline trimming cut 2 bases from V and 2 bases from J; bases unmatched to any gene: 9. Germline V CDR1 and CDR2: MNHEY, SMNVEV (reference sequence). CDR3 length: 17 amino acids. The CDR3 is CASSLRSGRGVTDTQYF. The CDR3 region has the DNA TGTGCCAGCAGTTTAAGAAGCGGGAGAGGGGTCACAGATACGCAGTATTTT.

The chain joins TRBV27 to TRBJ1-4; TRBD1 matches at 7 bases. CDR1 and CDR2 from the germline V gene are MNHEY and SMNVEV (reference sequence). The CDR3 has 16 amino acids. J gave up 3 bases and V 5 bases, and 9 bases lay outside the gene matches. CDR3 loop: CASSPPNRGPNEKLFF. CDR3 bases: TGTGCCAGCAGTCCACCGAACAGGGGCCCTAATGAAAAACTGTTTTTT.

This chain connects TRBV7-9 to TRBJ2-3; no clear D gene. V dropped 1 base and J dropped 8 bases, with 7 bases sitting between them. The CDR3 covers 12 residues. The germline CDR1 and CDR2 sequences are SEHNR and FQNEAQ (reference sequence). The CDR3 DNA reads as TGTGCCAGCAGCTTAGACTCGGGTACGCAGTATTTT. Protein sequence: CASSLDSGTQYF.

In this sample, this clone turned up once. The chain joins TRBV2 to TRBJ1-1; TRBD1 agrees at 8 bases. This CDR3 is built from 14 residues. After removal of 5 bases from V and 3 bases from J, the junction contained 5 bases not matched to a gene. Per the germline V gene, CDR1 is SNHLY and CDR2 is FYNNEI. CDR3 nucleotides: TGTGCCAGCAGTTTCACAGGGGGGTACACTGAAGCTTTCTTT. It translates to CASSFTGGYTEAFF.

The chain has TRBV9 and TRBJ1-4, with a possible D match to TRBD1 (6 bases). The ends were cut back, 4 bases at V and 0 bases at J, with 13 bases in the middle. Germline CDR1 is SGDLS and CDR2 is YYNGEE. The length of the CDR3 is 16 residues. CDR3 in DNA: TGTGCCAGCAGCACCGGACAGAGTGCAACTAATGAAAAACTGTTTTTT. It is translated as CASSTGQSATNEKLFF.

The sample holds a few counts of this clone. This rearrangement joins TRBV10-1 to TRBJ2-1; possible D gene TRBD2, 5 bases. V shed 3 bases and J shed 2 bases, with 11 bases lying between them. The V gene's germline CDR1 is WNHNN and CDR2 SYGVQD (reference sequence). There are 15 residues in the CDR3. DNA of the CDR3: TGCGCCAGCAGTGAAACAACGGGAACCTACAATGAGCAGTTCTTC. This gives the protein CASSETTGTYNEQFF.

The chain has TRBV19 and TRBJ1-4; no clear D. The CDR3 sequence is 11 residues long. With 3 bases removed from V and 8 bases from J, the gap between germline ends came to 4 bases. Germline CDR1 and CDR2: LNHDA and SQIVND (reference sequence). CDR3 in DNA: TGTGCCAGTAGTATTCAAGAAAAACTGTTTTTT. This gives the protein CASSIQEKLFF.

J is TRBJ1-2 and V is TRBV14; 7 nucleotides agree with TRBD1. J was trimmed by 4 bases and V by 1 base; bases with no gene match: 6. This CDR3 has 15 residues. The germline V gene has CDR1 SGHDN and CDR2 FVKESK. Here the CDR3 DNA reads TGTGCCAGCAGCCAAGGTTCAGGGGGGACCTATGGCTACACCTTC. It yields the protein CASSQGSGGTYGYTF.

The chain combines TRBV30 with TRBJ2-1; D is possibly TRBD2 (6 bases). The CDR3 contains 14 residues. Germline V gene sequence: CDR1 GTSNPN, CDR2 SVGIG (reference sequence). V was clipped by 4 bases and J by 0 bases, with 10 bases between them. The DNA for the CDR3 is TGTGCCTGGACTAGCGACAGCTCCTACAATGAGCAGTTCTTC. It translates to CAWTSDSSYNEQFF.

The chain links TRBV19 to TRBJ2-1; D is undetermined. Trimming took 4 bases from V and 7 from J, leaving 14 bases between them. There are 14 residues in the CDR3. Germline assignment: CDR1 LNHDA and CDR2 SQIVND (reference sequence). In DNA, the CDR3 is TGTGCCAGTAGTAGGCAGCGTCGCTCTAATGAGCAGTTCTTC. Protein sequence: CASSRQRRSNEQFF.

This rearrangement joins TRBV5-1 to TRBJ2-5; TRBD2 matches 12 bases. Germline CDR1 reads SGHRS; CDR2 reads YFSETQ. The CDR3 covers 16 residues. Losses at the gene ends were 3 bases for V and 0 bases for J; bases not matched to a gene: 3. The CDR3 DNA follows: TGCGCCAGCAGCTCGGGACTAGCGGGCTACCAAGAGACCCAGTACTTC. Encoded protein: CASSSGLAGYQETQYF.

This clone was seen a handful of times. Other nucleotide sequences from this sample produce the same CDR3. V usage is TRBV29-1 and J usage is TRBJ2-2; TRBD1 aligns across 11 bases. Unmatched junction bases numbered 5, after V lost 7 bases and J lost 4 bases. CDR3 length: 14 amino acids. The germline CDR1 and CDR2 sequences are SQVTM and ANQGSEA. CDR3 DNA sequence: TGCAGCGGTGGGACAGGGGGTGGCACCGGGGAGCTGTTTTTT. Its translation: CSGGTGGGTGELFF.

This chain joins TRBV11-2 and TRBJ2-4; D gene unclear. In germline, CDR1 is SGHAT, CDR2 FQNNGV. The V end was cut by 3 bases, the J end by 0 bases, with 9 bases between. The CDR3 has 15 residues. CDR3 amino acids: CASSFIRVAKNIQYF. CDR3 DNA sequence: TGTGCCAGCAGCTTTATCCGGGTAGCCAAAAACATTCAGTACTTC.

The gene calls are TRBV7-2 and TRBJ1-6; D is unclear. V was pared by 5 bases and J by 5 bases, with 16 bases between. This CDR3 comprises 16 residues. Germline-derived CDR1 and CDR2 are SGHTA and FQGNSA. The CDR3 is CASSPRRRDDNSPLHF. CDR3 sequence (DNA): TGTGCCAGCAGCCCCAGGCGGAGGGATGATAATTCACCCCTCCACTTT.

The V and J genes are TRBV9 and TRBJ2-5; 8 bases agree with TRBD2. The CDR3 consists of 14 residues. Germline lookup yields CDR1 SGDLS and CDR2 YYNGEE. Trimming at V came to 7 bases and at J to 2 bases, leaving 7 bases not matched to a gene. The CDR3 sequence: CASGGGQGQETQYF. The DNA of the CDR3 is TGTGCCAGCGGCGGGGGGCAGGGGCAAGAGACCCAGTACTTC.